This TCR beta chain was found in a study of naive and memory T cell subsets (dated by TCRdb to the late 2010s). With respect to the entire study: Sorted naive and memory T cell subsets from peripheral blood were analyzed in the study using a UMI-based, open-source pipeline for TCR alpha and beta sequencing. The results of the functional CMV T cell responses matched the IgG serology results in every case. RNA was DNase-treated and reverse transcribed with TCR constant-region primers, mostly using SuperScript III. What the authors observed across the whole study: TCR abundance followed a power law with an exponent that was different for naive and memory subsets but consistent across the three individuals. Clonotypes were defined as single alpha or beta chain sequences, not paired alpha/beta receptors. No ground truth was available to validate the repertoire findings for the naive and memory subsets. RNA-based TCR counts may be affected by expression changes linked to T cell activation and differentiation. In both CD4 and CD8 cells, going from naive through CM, EM and EMRA, the Gini index went up while Shannon and inverse Simpson diversity went down. After error correction, over 90% of naive TCR sequences appeared only once, giving much steeper abundance distributions than memory subsets.

The method behind the library was UMI-ligation and nested PCR. An equimolar mix of two oligonucleotides covering both TRBC1 and TRBC2 was used as the beta constant-region primer. A single-stranded oligonucleotide bearing the SP2 primer plus a 12-nucleotide UMI was ligated onto the 3' end of the cDNA by T4 RNA ligase 1. Four rounds of PCR, combining the SP2 primer with nested alpha and beta constant-region primers, were used to amplify the ligated cDNA. Incubation of the ligation reaction lasted 20-24 hours at 16 degrees C. To avoid over-amplification, PCR2 was usually performed as a SYBR Green qPCR and halted once a predetermined threshold was reached. Agencourt AMPure XP magnetic beads were used for all purifications after the first. Libraries were quantified by Qubit and checked on a TapeStation, with a main peak expected near 650 bp. Sequencing of the pooled libraries was done on an Illumina MiSeq using v2 2x251 paired-end kits, which typically yielded roughly 0.95-2 million reads per sample. Each sample library was pooled at approximately 4 nM, and about 5-7.5% PhiX was included to improve cluster recognition. The authors' pipeline ran thus. Using tag matching that tolerated one base-pair mismatch, Decombinator assigned V and J genes to FASTQ reads that had been processed by Demultiplexor. By using UMIs, Collapsinator corrected both sequencing errors and the frequency errors caused by PCR heterogeneity. CDR3Translator translated TCRs and extracted CDR3s from the conserved cysteine to the FGXG phenylalanine, flagging non-productive sequences. Repertoires were subsampled to equal numbers of UMI-defined TCRs before Gini, Shannon entropy and inverse Simpson indices were calculated. Within the linear range, a power law was fitted by maximum likelihood to the distributions of clonotype abundance. Similar UMI counts, unique TCR numbers and clonal distributions were obtained with the pipeline and with MIGEC on one naive CD8 sample. A set of several thousand CMV-associated CDR3 sequences, compiled from VDJdb and a published dataset, was used to search the repertoires. The public reads were quality trimmed at Q25 with fastp and then assembled into clones with MiXCR by TCRdb, keeping productive beta chains. Merged by CDR3 protein, the rows form single entries marked with the most common genes and DNA. Clone size and V and J calls follow TCRdb, not the original study. Present in this sample are under 100,000 distinct CDR3 sequences, around 6.5% of which were seen just once. 1.6% of the sample belongs to the ten largest clones.

TCR alpha and beta chain libraries were amplified separately from the second PCR step onward. The CMV status of each donor was determined by measuring IFNgamma production from CD4+ T cells after fresh PBMCs had been stimulated overnight with CMV viral lysate. Using Miltenyi beads, CD4 T cells were first positively selected, and CD8 T cells were then positively selected from the CD4-negative fraction. Cells stained for CD3, CD4, CD8, CD45RA, CD27 and a live/dead dye were sorted on a BD Aria II into four subsets by CD45RA and CD27. A few healthy volunteers provided blood, and each donor's sample was split into CD4 and CD8 T cells and then further divided into four differentiation subsets. Around 110 ml of peripheral blood was taken from each donor, and PBMC were separated by density-gradient centrifugation on Ficoll-Paque PLUS. The sorted cells were lysed in RLT buffer, after which RNA was extracted using a Qiagen RNeasy kit and kept at -80 degrees C.

The germline V gene yields SGHTA for CDR1 and FQGNSA for CDR2. Relative to germline, V is 5 bases shorter and J is 2 bases shorter, with 8 bases between their ends. The CDR3, cysteine through phenylalanine, is 13 amino acids long. Of all the DNA, just the CDR3 is kept, 39 bases in frame from base 1. This clonotype has more than one count but fewer than ten. The clone's antigen remains unknown. No base quality information exists; no much larger clone differs at one position. The sample consisted of central memory CD4+ T cells from blood. The cell subset or site label for this specimen denotes: central memory, CD45RA- CD27+. The TCR sequence derives from a human donor in good health. The V and J segments used are TRBV7-2 and TRBJ2-3; confidence is insufficient to name the D gene. The bases are TGTGCCAGCAGCCGCGACCTCACAGATACGCAGTATTTT. Its protein product is CASSRDLTDTQYF.